This is a list of T cell receptor beta chains from one sample in a study of technical replicates of blood from a handful of donors. The table came from immunoSEQ multiplex PCR; TCRdb's copy has only in-frame clones and leaves some out. The sample carries roughly 50,000 clones, around 95% recorded once. Source material: PBMCs. The receptors come from a human donor in good health. Some clones in this sample may be carry-over from other donors' samples. Both conserved end residues are part of each CDR3. The D gene is left open where the match is weak. Clone size, where shown, is once, few, many, or a class for clones that have expanded.

abundance	v_gene	j_gene	d_gene	CDR3aa	CDR3nt
-	TRBV6-6	TRBJ2-7	TRBD2	CASSFSSSGRQAEQYF	TGTGCCAGCAGTTTCTCCTCTAGCGGGAGGCAGGCCGAGCAGTACTTC
-	TRBV4-1	TRBJ2-4	-	CASSQVNAWGLAKNIQYF	TGCGCCAGCAGCCAAGTGAACGCCTGGGGGCTAGCCAAAAACATTCAGTACTTC
-	TRBV10-3	TRBJ2-1	-	CAISRESEQFF	TGTGCCATCAGTAGGGAGAGTGAGCAGTTCTTC
-	TRBV7-9	TRBJ1-2	TRBD1	CASSPGQSPNYGYTF	TGTGCCAGCAGCCCGGGACAGAGCCCTAACTATGGCTACACCTTC
-	TRBV29-1	TRBJ2-3	TRBD2	CSVPGLAASTDTQYF	TGCAGCGTGCCCGGACTAGCGGCTAGCACAGATACGCAGTATTTT
-	TRBV7-2	TRBJ2-5	-	CASSLGTGYWETQYF	TGTGCCAGCAGCTTAGGAACAGGGTATTGGGAGACCCAGTACTTC
-	TRBV7-2	TRBJ2-3	-	CASSLDRGGTDTQYF	TGTGCCAGCAGCTTAGATAGGGGGGGGACAGATACGCAGTATTTT
-	TRBV9	TRBJ1-1	-	CASSGRQNTEAFF	TGTGCCAGCAGCGGACGACAGAACACTGAAGCTTTCTTT
-	TRBV7-9	TRBJ2-7	-	CASSGGRSYEQYF	TGTGCCAGCAGCGGGGGCAGGTCCTACGAGCAGTACTTC
-	TRBV7-9	TRBJ1-1	-	CASSLVIEAFF	TGTGCCAGCAGCTTAGTAATTGAAGCTTTCTTT
-	TRBV23-1	TRBJ1-1	TRBD1	CASSLWTGGDTEAFF	TGCGCCAGCAGTCTGTGGACAGGCGGGGACACTGAAGCTTTCTTT
-	TRBV15	TRBJ2-1	TRBD1	CATSADRGAYNEQFF	TGTGCCACCAGCGCGGACAGGGGGGCCTACAATGAGCAGTTCTTC
-	TRBV7-2	TRBJ1-5	TRBD1	CASSQDRGNQPQHF	TGTGCCAGCAGTCAGGACAGGGGCAATCAGCCCCAGCATTTT
once	TRBV15	TRBJ1-6	TRBD1	CATSRTRTGSNSPLHF	TGTGCCACCAGCAGAACCCGGACAGGATCAAATTCACCCCTCCACTTT
-	TRBV5-1	TRBJ2-7	TRBD2	CASNSGGPYEQYF	TGCGCCAGTAATAGCGGGGGGCCCTACGAGCAGTACTTC
-	TRBV27	TRBJ2-1	TRBD2	CASSLWGGSSYNEQFF	TGTGCCAGCAGTTTATGGGGGGGAAGCTCCTACAATGAGCAGTTCTTC
-	TRBV7-2	TRBJ2-5	-	CASSLVIGTQYF	TGTGCCAGCAGCTTAGTCATCGGGACCCAGTACTTC
-	TRBV4-2	TRBJ1-2	TRBD1	CASSQDPGQGNYGYTF	TGTGCCAGCAGCCAAGACCCGGGACAGGGAAACTATGGCTACACCTTC
-	TRBV30	TRBJ1-2	-	CAWTQGAYGYTF	TGTGCCTGGACCCAAGGGGCCTATGGCTACACCTTC
-	TRBV10-3	TRBJ1-1	-	CAISEPGGRAFF	TGTGCCATCAGTGAACCCGGAGGCAGGGCTTTCTTT
once	TRBV7-2	TRBJ2-1	TRBD1	CASNWPGQGYNEQFF	TGTGCCAGCAACTGGCCGGGACAGGGTTACAATGAGCAGTTCTTC
-	TRBV7-9	TRBJ2-7	TRBD2	CASSPKTSGSREQYF	TGTGCCAGCAGCCCCAAGACTAGCGGGAGTAGGGAGCAGTACTTC
-	TRBV18	TRBJ2-5	TRBD2	CASSPGTKETQYF	TGTGCCAGCTCACCAGGGACTAAAGAGACCCAGTACTTC